This passage covers 21 T cell receptor beta chains from one sample sequenced in a study of T cell repertoires in cytomegalovirus infection. Antigen specificity for these receptors is unknown. Using its own MiXCR run on the reads, TCRdb lists one record per CDR3 protein. The repertoire holds 750,000 to 900,000 distinct CDR3 sequences, with about 29% as singletons. The sequenced sample was cultured CD8+ T cells from PBMCs, obtained from culture after CMV antigen stimulation. The source of these receptors is a human donor in good health (CMV status not recorded). Some clones in this sample may be carry-over from other donors' samples.

The chain carries TRBV6-2 or TRBV6-3 and TRBJ2-3; 8 bases line up with TRBD2. The germline V gene encodes CDR1 MNHEY and CDR2 SVGEGT. CDR3 length: 14 amino acids. V shed 6 bases, J shed 6 bases, and the junction held 8 bases outside the gene matches. The CDR3 bases are TGTGCCAGCAGCCCTCGACGGGGGGGGGATACGCAGTATTTT. Translated, it gives CASSPRRGGDTQYF.

The genes are TRBV9 and TRBJ1-1; maybe TRBD1 (5 bases). V was pared by 2 bases and J by 4 bases, with 15 bases between. CDR3 length: 15 amino acids. Germline V gene lookup returns CDR1 SGDLS and CDR2 YYNGEE. CDR3 sequence (DNA): TGTGCCAGCAGCGTTGGGGGGGTGGAGTTCACTGAAGCTTTCTTT. It yields the protein CASSVGGVEFTEAFF.

The chain employs TRBV10-3 and TRBJ1-3; D is undetermined. CDR3 length equals 14 residues. The germline CDR1 and CDR2 sequences are ENHRY and SYGVKD. V lost 7 bases and J lost 0, with 10 bases in between. In DNA, the CDR3 is TGTGCCATCACCCCCTGGAGCTCTGGAAACACCATATATTTT. Its translation is CAITPWSSGNTIYF.

This rearrangement joins TRBV4-1 to TRBJ2-3; the D is unclear. The CDR3 consists of 13 residues. The V end was cut by 0 bases, the J end by 6 bases, with 7 bases between. CDR1 is MGHRA and CDR2 is YSYEKL in the germline V gene. The CDR3 DNA sequence: TGCGCCAGCAGCCAAGAAGCCAGGGATACGCAGTATTTT. Its translation is CASSQEARDTQYF.

This clonotype is a singleton in its sample. A read error may produce the germline difference seen at one junction end. The rearrangement uses TRBV6-6 and TRBJ1-5; D gene ambiguous. The CDR3 extends over 17 amino acids. Germline loops: CDR1 MNHNY, CDR2 SVGAGI (reference sequence). CDR3 sequence: CASGYSTTVEDNQPQHF. For the CDR3, the DNA is TGTGCCAGCGGTTACTCGACGACCGTGGAGGACAATCAGCCCCAGCATTTT.

The chain combines TRBV7-2 with TRBJ2-7; the match to TRBD2 covers 15 bases. The CDR3 loop spans 20 amino acids. Germline V gene lookup returns CDR1 SGHTA and CDR2 FQGNSA. V gave up 4 bases and J gave up 4 bases; unmatched junction bases: 17. The CDR3 reads CASSSLGLAGGQRKFYEQYF. The CDR3 region has the DNA TGTGCCAGCAGCTCCCTCGGACTAGCGGGGGGGCAGAGGAAATTTTACGAGCAGTACTTC.

The chain recombines TRBV14 with TRBJ1-1; D is uncertain. The CDR3 has 15 residues. CDR1 SGHDN and CDR2 FVKESK come from the germline V gene. V was shortened by 4 bases and J by 1 base, with 13 bases between the two germline ends. In DNA, the CDR3 is TGTGCCAGCAGCCTCTCCCGGGCTCCGAACACTGAAGCTTTCTTT. Translating it yields CASSLSRAPNTEAFF.

V usage is TRBV5-1 and J usage is TRBJ2-4; 9 nucleotides line up with TRBD2. The V segment lost 2 bases and the J segment 1 base; nucleotides outside the gene matches: 4. Germline CDR1 is SGHRS and CDR2 is YFSETQ. The CDR3 is made up of 16 amino acids. The CDR3 is CASSFLAGDAKNIQYF. CDR3 DNA: TGCGCCAGCAGCTTCTTAGCGGGGGACGCCAAAAACATTCAGTACTTC.

In this sample, this clonotype turned up a few times. The chain is built from TRBV7-9 and TRBJ2-7; 9 positions match TRBD1. V was clipped by 5 bases and J by 5 bases; unmatched bases: 4. CDR1 is SEHNR and CDR2 is FQNEAQ in the germline V gene (reference sequence). This CDR3 has 13 amino acids. CDR3 amino acids: CASSPDRGNEQYV. CDR3 DNA sequence: TGTGCCAGCAGCCCTGACAGGGGGAACGAGCAGTACGTC.

This sequence joins TRBV12-5 and TRBJ2-7; no clear D. Looked up from germline, CDR1 is LGHNT and CDR2 is FRNRAP. Trimming pared 1 base from V and 4 bases from J, leaving 11 bases between. The CDR3 is 14 amino acids. The CDR3 DNA reads TGTGCTAGTGGTTTGGAGATAAGAGGATACGAGCAGTACTTC. Its translation is CASGLEIRGYEQYF.

The chain combines TRBV6-6 with TRBJ2-5; 9 nucleotides agree with TRBD1. Germline CDR1 MNHNY, CDR2 SVGAGI (reference sequence). Trimming at V came to 0 bases and at J to 4 bases, leaving 9 bases not matched to a gene. This CDR3 region has 17 residues. The CDR3 coding sequence is TGTGCCAGCAGTTACTCCTTCCGAGGACAGGGGTCAGAGACCCAGTACTTC. Translation: CASSYSFRGQGSETQYF.

This clonotype was observed a handful of times. This chain links TRBV7-2 with TRBJ2-1; maybe TRBD2 (6 bases). Germline CDR1 reads SGHTA; CDR2 reads FQGNSA. The CDR3 has 16 amino acids. V shed 1 base and J shed 2 bases, with 12 bases lying between them. CDR3 loop: CASSLGWGDPYNEQFF. The CDR3 nucleotides are TGTGCCAGCAGCTTAGGTTGGGGGGACCCCTACAATGAGCAGTTCTTC.

The chain uses TRBV9 and TRBJ1-2; D is unresolved. V was clipped by 0 bases and J by 4 bases, with 10 bases between them. The germline CDR1 and CDR2 sequences are SGDLS and YYNGEE. This CDR3 spans 14 amino acids. In DNA form, the CDR3 reads TGTGCCAGCAGCGTAGGAGGGAGCGGCTATGGCTACACCTTC. It yields the protein CASSVGGSGYGYTF.

This clonotype has only a few counts. This chain uses TRBV20-1 with TRBJ1-2; 10 nucleotides agree with TRBD1. The V and J ends lost 6 bases and 8 bases, in that order; junction bases with no gene match: 6. CDR3 length: 12 residues. In germline, CDR1 is DFQATT, CDR2 SNEGSKA (reference sequence). CDR3 sequence: CSATGTGVGYTF. CDR3 coding DNA: TGCAGTGCGACCGGGACAGGGGTGGGCTACACCTTC.

This clonotype occurred a few times. The genes are TRBV27 and TRBJ2-1, with 7 positions matching TRBD2. The germline gives CDR1 MNHEY, CDR2 SMNVEV (reference sequence). The junction had 6 bases not matched to a gene; V was cut back by 7 bases and J by 0 bases. This CDR3 has 15 amino acids. CDR3 region: CASNNGGSSYNEQFF. CDR3 sequence (DNA): TGTGCCAGCAATAACGGGGGGAGCTCCTACAATGAGCAGTTCTTC.

This chain connects TRBV27 to TRBJ2-1; the D is unclear. Trimming stripped 2 bases from V and 5 bases from J, with 7 bases between. CDR1 MNHEY and CDR2 SMNVEV come from the germline V gene (reference sequence). The CDR3 consists of 13 residues. The chain's CDR3 is CASSLGSDNEQFF. The DNA for the CDR3 is TGTGCCAGCAGTTTAGGGTCGGACAATGAGCAGTTCTTC.

J is TRBJ1-5 and V is TRBV9; 9 nucleotides align to TRBD1. The germline CDR1 and CDR2 sequences are SGDLS and YYNGEE. The CDR3 runs 15 residues. V shed 0 bases and J 6 bases; nucleotides not matched to a gene: 4. This CDR3 reads CASSVADRGSQPQHF. In DNA form, the CDR3 reads TGTGCCAGCAGCGTAGCGGACAGGGGAAGTCAGCCCCAGCATTTT.

V is TRBV27 and J is TRBJ1-6; D is unclear. This CDR3 contains 15 residues. Trimming took off 6 bases at V and 7 bases at J, with 16 bases between the two ends. CDR1 and CDR2 from the germline V gene are MNHEY and SMNVEV (reference sequence). The CDR3 loop is CASRDSGYRNSPLHF. CDR3 bases: TGTGCCAGCAGGGATTCCGGGTATAGAAATTCACCCCTCCACTTT.

The genes are TRBV7-6 and TRBJ1-6; D gene uncertain. CDR3 length: 16 residues. V was trimmed by 5 bases and J by 0 bases, leaving 11 bases between them. The germline gives CDR1 SGHVS, CDR2 FNYEAQ. The CDR3, as DNA: TGTGCCAGCAGCCCGGCGGCGAGCTCCTATAATTCACCCCTCCACTTT. Protein product: CASSPAASSYNSPLHF.

The chain employs TRBV11-1 and TRBJ2-3; 7 positions match TRBD2. The CDR3 contains 15 residues. CDR1 is SGHAT, CDR2 FQDESV, per germline (reference sequence). The V gene end was trimmed by 7 bases and the J gene end by 4 bases; junction bases not matched to a gene: 11. This CDR3 is CASTKWGGAPDTQYF. CDR3 coding DNA: TGTGCCAGCACCAAGTGGGGGGGAGCACCAGATACGCAGTATTTT.

V and J are TRBV27 and TRBJ2-5, with 8 bases fitting TRBD1. The CDR3 spans 12 residues. Trimming at V came to 6 bases and at J to 9 bases, leaving 6 bases not matched to a gene. The germline CDR1 and CDR2 sequences are MNHEY and SMNVEV (reference sequence). The CDR3 DNA reads TGTGCCAGCAGCTACACCAGGGGGCCCCAGTACTTC. Amino acid sequence: CASSYTRGPQYF.